These 28 T cell receptor beta chains were sequenced from one sample in a study of a mutant IDH1 vaccine in newly diagnosed glioma. This sample's time point: week 11, during vaccination. A single vaccine dose contained 300 ug of mutant IDH1 20-mer peptide, and topical imiquimod was used with it. No antigen has been identified for these receptors. TCRdb keeps only in-frame clones here, not all; method: immunoSEQ multiplex PCR. The data hold 45,000 to 60,000 clones, with about 91% observed a single time. The material was PBMCs, obtained from a glioma patient whose treatment included an IDH1 peptide vaccine. Receptors originate from a man aged 50-59 years with glioma.

This chain connects TRBV10-3 to TRBJ1-5, with D uncertain. This CDR3 is 15 amino acids long. CDR1 and CDR2 (germline): ENHRY, SYGVKD. Trimming removed 2 bases from V and 5 bases from J, with 13 bases in between. This CDR3 is CAISERGSDDQPQHF. CDR3 nucleotides: TGTGCCATCAGTGAGCGTGGGTCTGACGATCAGCCCCAGCATTTT.

The gene calls are TRBV4-1 and TRBJ2-5; TRBD1 matches 8 bases. CDR1 is MGHRA, CDR2 YSYEKL, per germline. This CDR3 has 16 residues. V shed 0 bases, J shed 4 bases, and the junction held 7 bases outside the gene matches. CDR3 bases: TGCGCCAGCAGCCAAGATACATCAGGGGGCCCAGAGACCCAGTACTTC. Translated, it gives CASSQDTSGGPETQYF.

The chain combines TRBV27 with TRBJ2-4, with 8 bases aligning to TRBD1. Germline values: CDR1 MNHEY, CDR2 SMNVEV (reference sequence). The junction had 19 bases not matched to a gene; V was cut back by 11 bases and J by 7 bases. This CDR3 comprises 16 residues. CDR3 nucleotide sequence: TGTGCCGCGACCCCAATGGGGACAGGCCTTCGTAACATTCAGTACTTC. This sequence encodes CAATPMGTGLRNIQYF.

J is TRBJ2-6 and V is TRBV6-1; the D is unclear. V was shortened by 1 base and J by 2 bases, with 9 bases between the two germline ends. CDR1 is MNHNS and CDR2 is SASEGT in the germline V gene. The CDR3 loop spans 16 amino acids. For the CDR3, the DNA is TGTGCCAGCAGTGAAGAGGGAAGGACTGGGGCCAACGTCCTGACTTTC. It is translated as CASSEEGRTGANVLTF.

This sequence joins TRBV28 and TRBJ1-1; no reliable D call. Germline loops: CDR1 MDHEN, CDR2 SYDVKM. The V gene lost 7 bases and the J gene lost 0 bases, with 6 bases spanning the gap. This CDR3 is 12 amino acids long. DNA for the CDR3: TGTGCCAGCACCTCCATGAACACTGAAGCTTTCTTT. Amino acids: CASTSMNTEAFF.

The chain combines TRBV30 with TRBJ1-5; 7 bases are a match to TRBD1. J was trimmed by 4 bases and V by 5 bases; bases with no gene match: 8. The CDR3 totals 14 residues. Germline lookup yields CDR1 GTSNPN and CDR2 SVGIG (reference sequence). As DNA, the CDR3 is TGTGCCTGGGGTAAAGGGACAGTGAATCAGCCCCAGCATTTT. The encoded protein is CAWGKGTVNQPQHF.

This clone has more than one count but fewer than ten. The chain couples TRBV14 to TRBJ2-1; the match to TRBD2 covers 7 bases. CDR3 length: 16 amino acids. Germline V gene sequence: CDR1 SGHDN, CDR2 FVKESK. V was clipped by 3 bases and J by 7 bases; unmatched bases: 12. The CDR3: CASSHPTSPARNEQFF. CDR3 sequence (DNA): TGTGCCAGCAGCCATCCGACTAGCCCGGCGAGGAATGAGCAGTTCTTC.

The V call is TRBV19, the J call TRBJ1-1, with 7 bases lining up with TRBD1. Per the germline V gene, CDR1 is LNHDA and CDR2 is SQIVND (reference sequence). The CDR3 spans 14 residues. The ends lost 3 bases at V and 5 bases at J; junction bases unmatched: 6. CDR3 DNA sequence: TGTGCCAGTAGTATGCGACAGGGTGGGACTGAAGCTTTCTTT. It translates to CASSMRQGGTEAFF.

V is TRBV6-1 and J is TRBJ2-1, with 9 bases lining up with TRBD2. J was trimmed by 7 bases and V by 4 bases; bases with no gene match: 23. Looked up from germline, CDR1 is MNHNS and CDR2 is SASEGT. The CDR3 is 20 residues long. CDR3 nucleotides: TGTGCCAGCAGTGCACCGAAGGGGCGGTGGCGCGGGGGGGCCGGTAATGAGCAGTTCTTC. Its translation: CASSAPKGRWRGGAGNEQFF.

The CDR3 protein is CASSLDNGVNTEAFF. DNA of the CDR3: TGTGCCAGCAGCCTCGACAACGGGGTGAACACTGAAGCTTTCTTT. V gene TRBV7-9 combines with J gene TRBJ1-1; no reliable D call. Germline CDR1 is SEHNR and CDR2 is FQNEAQ (reference sequence). This CDR3 is 15 amino acids long. Trimming stripped 5 bases from V and 0 bases from J, with 13 bases between.

Of note for this clone: The germline gene is not matched at one end of the junction; a read error may be the cause. The CDR3 region has the DNA TGTGCTAGCAGCTTAGGACAGCAAGAGACCCAGTACTTC. This translates into CASSLGQQETQYF. The rearrangement joins TRBV7-7 to TRBJ2-5; D might be TRBD1 (6 bases). The CDR3 runs to 13 residues. Germline lookup yields CDR1 SSHAT and CDR2 FNYEAQ (reference sequence).

The chain carries TRBV5-1 and TRBJ2-3; 8 bases line up with TRBD2. Germline assignment: CDR1 SGHRS and CDR2 YFSETQ. The V segment lost 5 bases and the J segment 2 bases; nucleotides outside the gene matches: 7. This CDR3 has 15 amino acids. CDR3 sequence (DNA): TGCGCCAGCAGAGGCCTAGCGGGCGCCACAGATACGCAGTATTTT. Translation gives CASRGLAGATDTQYF.

The V call is TRBV5-4, the J call TRBJ1-2; possible D gene TRBD1, 6 bases. The CDR3 runs 15 residues. CDR1 and CDR2 from the germline V gene are SGHNT and YYREEE (reference sequence). With 4 bases removed from V and 2 bases from J, the gap between germline ends came to 15 bases. The CDR3 protein is CASSQRGQANYGYTF. CDR3 coding DNA: TGTGCCAGCAGCCAACGGGGGCAGGCGAACTATGGCTACACCTTC.

In its sample, this clone was seen a few times. In nucleotides, the CDR3 is TGTGCCAGCAGCTTGGACCGGCGACAGGGACGAAGCGAGTACTTC. It specifies CASSLDRRQGRSEYF. The chain has TRBV5-4 and TRBJ2-7; 7 nucleotides match TRBD1. V lost 0 bases to trimming and J lost 11 bases; unmatched junction nucleotides: 14. The CDR3 has 15 residues. Germline V gene lookup returns CDR1 SGHNT and CDR2 YYREEE (reference sequence).

The chain couples TRBV6-5 to TRBJ1-2; D unclear. Trimming pared 5 bases from V and 0 bases from J, leaving 13 bases between. This CDR3 has 15 residues. Germline V gene lookup returns CDR1 MNHEY and CDR2 SVGAGI. The CDR3 spells CASSPEGSTNYGYTF. CDR3 bases: TGTGCCAGCAGTCCCGAAGGAAGCACTAACTATGGCTACACCTTC.

The rearrangement uses TRBV10-1 and TRBJ1-1; D remains unclear. V lost 5 bases and J lost 1, with 14 bases in between. This CDR3 has 15 residues. In germline, CDR1 is WNHNN, CDR2 SYGVQD (reference sequence). The CDR3 region is CASSPPRGENTEAFF. Written as DNA, the CDR3 is TGCGCCAGCAGTCCCCCTCGGGGAGAGAACACTGAAGCTTTCTTT.

This clone was seen once. The CDR3 region has the DNA TGTGCCAGCAGTCTATTACACACTGAAGCTTTCTTT. Its translation is CASSLLHTEAFF. This rearrangement joins TRBV28 to TRBJ1-1; no definite D call. V was shortened by 5 bases and J by 3 bases, with 7 bases between the two germline ends. The CDR3 spans 12 residues. The germline gives CDR1 MDHEN, CDR2 SYDVKM.

The J gene is TRBJ2-1, the V gene TRBV5-1, with D unclear. V gave up 2 bases and J gave up 0 bases, with 6 bases separating them. The CDR3 spans 14 residues. Germline CDR1 and CDR2: SGHRS and YFSETQ. DNA of the CDR3: TGCGCCAGCAGCTTAGGCCCCTCCTACAATGAGCAGTTCTTC. Encoded protein: CASSLGPSYNEQFF.

The V call is TRBV30, the J call TRBJ1-6; maybe TRBD1 (6 bases). Germline V lookup: CDR1 GTSNPN, CDR2 SVGIG (reference sequence). Trimming pared 4 bases from V and 3 bases from J, leaving 10 bases between. The CDR3 length is 14 residues. CDR3 coding DNA: TGTGCCTGGAAGGGGGGCCTCTATAATTCACCCCTCCACTTT. It yields the protein CAWKGGLYNSPLHF.

This chain's CDR3 is CASSILGDTEAFF. The CDR3 nucleotides are TGTGCCAGTAGTATACTAGGGGACACTGAAGCTTTCTTT. V and J are TRBV19 and TRBJ1-1, with a weak D call TRBD1 (5 bases). CDR1 and CDR2 (germline): LNHDA, SQIVND (reference sequence). Trimming removed 2 bases from V and 3 bases from J, with 7 bases in between. This CDR3 comprises 13 residues.

The CDR3 DNA is TGCGCCAGCAGCCAAGACATAAGACCGAGCAATGAAAAACTGTTTTTT. Amino acid sequence: CASSQDIRPSNEKLFF. V and J are TRBV4-1 and TRBJ1-4; D gene unclear. The CDR3 has 16 amino acids. The germline CDR1 and CDR2 sequences are MGHRA and YSYEKL. Trimming removed 0 bases from V and 5 bases from J, with 13 bases in between.

The V gene is TRBV7-2, the J gene TRBJ2-1; 8 bases fit TRBD2. V shed 1 base, J shed 6 bases, and the junction held 5 bases outside the gene matches. The CDR3 runs to 15 residues. In germline, CDR1 is SGHTA, CDR2 FQGNSA. In DNA form, the CDR3 reads TGTGCCAGCAGCTTAGTTCTAGCGGGCCCCAATGAGCAGTTCTTC. It yields the protein CASSLVLAGPNEQFF. The whole variable domain, remainder taken from reference TRBV7-2 and TRBJ2-1, is GAGVSQSPSNKVTEKGKDVELRCDPISGHTALYWYRQSLGQGLEFLIYFQGNSAPDKSGLPSDRFSAERTGGSVSTLTIQRTQQEDSAVYLCASSLVLAGPNEQFFGPGTRLTVL.

The rearrangement links TRBV6-5 to TRBJ2-1; D not resolved. The CDR3 length is 16 residues. Trimming removed 0 bases at V and 5 bases at J, with 14 bases between. CDR1 and CDR2 (germline): MNHEY, SVGAGI. The CDR3 region is CASSYSAARSNNEQFF. CDR3 nucleotide sequence: TGTGCCAGCAGTTACTCGGCGGCTAGGAGCAACAATGAGCAGTTCTTC.

The rearrangement uses TRBV19 and TRBJ2-7; the match to TRBD2 covers 7 bases. V lost 3 bases to trimming and J lost 3 bases; unmatched junction nucleotides: 17. This CDR3 is 18 amino acids long. Germline loops: CDR1 LNHDA, CDR2 SQIVND (reference sequence). CDR3 amino acids: CASSMKFGRTQGDYEQYF. In DNA, the CDR3 is TGTGCCAGTAGTATGAAGTTCGGGAGGACGCAGGGCGACTACGAGCAGTACTTC.

This chain links TRBV4-3 with TRBJ2-5; D possibly corresponds to TRBD2 (5 bases). Germline V CDR1 and CDR2: LGHNA, YSLEER. The CDR3 runs to 16 residues. Trimming left V 0 bases short and J 4 bases short, with 15 bases between. The CDR3 sequence: CASSQDVEVGSETQYF. CDR3 DNA: TGCGCCAGCAGCCAAGATGTGGAGGTGGGTTCAGAGACCCAGTACTTC.

Comments on this clone: At one boundary the junction diverges from the germline segment, which might be a read error. This chain uses TRBV7-7 with TRBJ2-3; D could derive from TRBD1 or TRBD2 (5 bases each). CDR1 is SSHAT, CDR2 FNYEAQ, per germline (reference sequence). This CDR3 is 13 amino acids long. In DNA form, the CDR3 reads TGTGCTAGCAGCCCCGGGGCCGGAGATACGCAGTATTTT. It yields the protein CASSPGAGDTQYF.

Concerning this clone itself: The same CDR3 arises from other DNA sequences in this sample as well. This rearrangement joins TRBV28 to TRBJ1-1; D call uncertain. Trimming took 6 bases from V and 7 from J, leaving 9 bases between them. The CDR3 is 11 residues long. Germline V gene sequence: CDR1 MDHEN, CDR2 SYDVKM. The CDR3 DNA is TGTGCCAGCAGGTCGACATTTGAAGCTTTCTTT. As protein: CASRSTFEAFF. The complete variable domain, with remaining parts taken from reference TRBV28 and TRBJ1-1, reads DVKVTQSSRYLVKRTGEKVFLECVQDMDHENMFWYRQDPGLGLRLIYFSYDVKMKEKGDIPEGYSVSREKKERFSLILESASTNQTSMYLCASRSTFEAFFGQGTRLTVV.

The chain uses TRBV6-1 and TRBJ2-4, with TRBD2 identical over 9 bases. Unmatched junction bases numbered 18, after V lost 4 bases and J lost 14 bases. This CDR3 comprises 16 residues. CDR1 is MNHNS and CDR2 is SASEGT in the germline V gene. In nucleotides, the CDR3 is TGTGCCAGCAGTGGCTCCGGACTAGCGACGCCCTCGGCGGAGTACTTC. As protein: CASSGSGLATPSAEYF.